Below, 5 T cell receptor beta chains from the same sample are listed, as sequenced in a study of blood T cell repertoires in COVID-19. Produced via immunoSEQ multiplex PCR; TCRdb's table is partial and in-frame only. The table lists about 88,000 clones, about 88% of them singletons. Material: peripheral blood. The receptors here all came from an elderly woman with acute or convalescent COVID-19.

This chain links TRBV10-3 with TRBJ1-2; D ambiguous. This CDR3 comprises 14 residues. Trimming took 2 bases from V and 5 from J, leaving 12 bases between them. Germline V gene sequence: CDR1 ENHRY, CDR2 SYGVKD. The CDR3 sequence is CAISESQAAYGYTF. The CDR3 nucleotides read TGTGCCATCAGTGAGAGTCAGGCAGCATATGGCTACACCTTC.

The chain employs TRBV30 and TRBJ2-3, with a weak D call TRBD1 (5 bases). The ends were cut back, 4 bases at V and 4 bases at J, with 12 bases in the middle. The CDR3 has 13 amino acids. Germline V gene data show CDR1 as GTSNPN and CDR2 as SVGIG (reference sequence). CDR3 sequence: CAWTGKGPDTQYF. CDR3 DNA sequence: TGTGCCTGGACAGGGAAGGGTCCAGATACGCAGTATTTT.

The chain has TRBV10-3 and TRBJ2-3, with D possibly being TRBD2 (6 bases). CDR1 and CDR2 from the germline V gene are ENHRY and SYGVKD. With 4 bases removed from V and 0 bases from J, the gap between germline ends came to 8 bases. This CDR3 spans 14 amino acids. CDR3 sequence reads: CAISAEGSTDTQYF. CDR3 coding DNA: TGTGCCATCAGTGCGGAGGGAAGCACAGATACGCAGTATTTT.

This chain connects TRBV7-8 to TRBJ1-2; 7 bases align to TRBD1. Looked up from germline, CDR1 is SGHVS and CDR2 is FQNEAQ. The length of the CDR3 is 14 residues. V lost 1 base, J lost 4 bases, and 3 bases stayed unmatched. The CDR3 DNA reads TGTGCCAGCAGCTTAGGACAGGGTTTCTATGGCTACACCTTC. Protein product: CASSLGQGFYGYTF.

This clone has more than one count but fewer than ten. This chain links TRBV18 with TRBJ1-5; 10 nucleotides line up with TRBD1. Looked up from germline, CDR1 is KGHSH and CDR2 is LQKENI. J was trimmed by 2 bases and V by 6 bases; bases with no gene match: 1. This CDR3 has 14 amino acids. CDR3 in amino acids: CASSGTGGNQPQHF. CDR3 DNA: TGTGCCAGCTCGGGGACAGGGGGCAATCAGCCCCAGCATTTT. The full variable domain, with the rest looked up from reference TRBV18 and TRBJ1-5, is NAGVMQNPRHLVRRRGQEARLRCSPMKGHSHVYWYRQLPEEGLKFMVYLQKENIIDESGMPKERFSAEFPKEGPSILRIQQVVRGDSAAYFCASSGTGGNQPQHFGDGTRLSIL.